Listed below are T cell receptor beta chains from one sample, sequenced in a study of shared clonotypes between healthy human individuals. Profiled with immunoSEQ multiplex PCR; TCRdb holds only in-frame clones, not every one. Among some 1.5 million clones listed, approximately 96% were seen once. Sample: naive CD4+ T cells sorted from blood. These receptors originate from a man in his thirties or forties in good health. CDR3s include the opening cysteine and the closing phenylalanine or tryptophan. Fields, in order: J gene, D gene, V gene, clone size, CDR3 protein, CDR3 DNA. A D gene is named only where the DNA matches it firmly. The size entry is marked missing in some rows and otherwise reads once, few, many or a size class.

>TRBJ2-2|-|TRBV5-5|-
CASSLGPEEARYTGELFF
TGTGCCAGCAGCTTGGGGCCCGAGGAGGCCCGATACACCGGGGAGCTGTTTTTT
>TRBJ1-3|-|TRBV7-9|-
CASSLSVSGNTIYF
TGTGCCAGCAGCTTAAGTGTCTCTGGAAACACCATATATTTT
>TRBJ2-7|-|TRBV5-1|-
CASSPVGSNEQYF
TGCGCCAGCAGCCCCGTTGGGTCGAACGAGCAGTACTTC
>TRBJ1-5|-|TRBV28|-
CASSLGWSSYQPQHF
TGTGCCAGCAGTTTAGGCTGGTCCAGCTATCAGCCCCAGCATTTT
>TRBJ2-7|-|TRBV4-3|-
CASSQDHWGLNSYEQYF
TGCGCCAGCAGCCAGGATCATTGGGGACTCAACTCCTACGAGCAGTACTTC
>TRBJ2-7|TRBD2|TRBV11-2|-
CASSSTSGRGSHEQYF
TGTGCCAGCAGCTCCACTAGCGGGAGAGGCAGCCACGAGCAGTACTTC
>TRBJ2-1|-|TRBV28|-
CASRPPGLSSNEQFF
TGTGCCAGCAGACCTCCGGGACTTAGCTCCAATGAGCAGTTCTTC
>TRBJ2-3|-|TRBV9|-
CASSLGGTDTQYF
TGTGCCAGCAGCCTAGGGGGCACAGATACGCAGTATTTT
>TRBJ2-7|TRBD1|TRBV28|-
CASTSIGTGSSYEQYF
TGTGCCAGCACCTCAATAGGGACAGGGTCCTCCTACGAGCAGTACTTC
>TRBJ1-3|-|TRBV5-1|-
CASSSGDSAGNTIYF
TGCGCCAGCAGCTCAGGGGATTCGGCTGGAAACACCATATATTTT
>TRBJ2-5|-|TRBV11-3|-
CATLIPGETQYF
TGTGCCACCCTAATCCCGGGAGAGACCCAGTACTTC
>TRBJ2-7|-|TRBV30|-
CARSTGPGPNYEQYF
TGTGCCCGGTCCACAGGTCCGGGACCTAACTACGAGCAGTACTTC
>TRBJ2-7|-|TRBV5-1|-
CASSLAASDEQYF
TGCGCCAGCAGCTTAGCGGCTTCCGACGAGCAGTACTTC
>TRBJ2-3|TRBD2|TRBV4-3|-
CASSQVLAGGFTDTQYF
TGCGCCAGCAGCCAAGTCTTAGCGGGAGGTTTCACAGATACGCAGTATTTT
>TRBJ2-7|-|TRBV7-2|-
CASSLGDYSYEQYF
TGTGCCAGCAGCTTAGGTGACTACTCCTACGAGCAGTACTTC
>TRBJ2-5|TRBD2|TRBV9|-
CASSTLAGAPLGTQYF
TGTGCCAGCAGCACACTAGCGGGAGCCCCCTTGGGGACCCAGTACTTC
>TRBJ2-2|TRBD1|TRBV6-6|once
CASSTDRVQNTGELFF
TGTGCCAGCAGTACGGACAGGGTTCAGAACACCGGGGAGCTGTTTTTT
>TRBJ2-1|-|TRBV5-6|once
CASSWSNTYYNEQFF
TGTGCCAGCAGCTGGTCGAACACCTACTACAATGAGCAGTTCTTC
>TRBJ2-7|-|TRBV11-2|-
CASSFGGGYEQYF
TGTGCCAGCAGCTTTGGGGGCGGGTACGAGCAGTACTTC
>TRBJ2-2|-|TRBV18|-
CASSPLFEDRLTNTGELFF
TGTGCCAGCTCACCATTATTCGAAGACAGGCTCACGAACACCGGGGAGCTGTTTTTT
>TRBJ2-2|TRBD2|TRBV18|-
CASSPLGTTYTGELFF
TGTGCCAGCTCGCCACTCGGGACTACCTACACCGGGGAGCTGTTTTTT
>TRBJ2-2|TRBD2|TRBV5-8|-
CASSRLAGGRTGELFF
TGTGCCAGCAGTCGGCTAGCGGGAGGTCGGACCGGGGAGCTGTTTTTT
>TRBJ2-7|TRBD1|TRBV18|-
CASSPTGGHEQYF
TGTGCCAGCTCACCGACAGGGGGCCACGAGCAGTACTTC
>TRBJ2-2|-|TRBV6-1|-
CASSDAANTGELFF
TGTGCCAGCAGTGACGCAGCGAACACCGGGGAGCTGTTTTTT
>TRBJ2-2|-|TRBV7-9|-
CASSLVSGELFF
TGTGCCAGCAGCTTAGTGTCCGGGGAGCTGTTTTTT
>TRBJ2-5|TRBD2|TRBV18|-
CASSYSGRALETQYF
TGTGCCAGCTCATACAGCGGGAGGGCCTTGGAGACCCAGTACTTC
>TRBJ2-7|TRBD1|TRBV27|-
CASSSPGQGSYEQYF
TGTGCCAGCAGTTCTCCGGGACAGGGTTCCTACGAGCAGTACTTC
>TRBJ2-7|TRBD2|TRBV7-2|-
CASSRSGREMAYEQYF
TGTGCCAGCAGCCGGAGCGGGAGGGAAATGGCCTACGAGCAGTACTTC
>TRBJ2-3|TRBD2|TRBV28|-
CASGIVGLVADTQYF
TGTGCCAGCGGAATTGTGGGACTAGTTGCAGATACGCAGTATTTT
>TRBJ2-5|TRBD2|TRBV7-6|-
CASSLWARAGVQETQYF
TGTGCCAGCAGCTTATGGGCACGAGCGGGGGTCCAAGAGACCCAGTACTTC
>TRBJ2-7|-|TRBV7-6|once
CASSLGLADYEQYF
TGTGCCAGCAGCTTAGGACTCGCCGATTACGAGCAGTACTTC
>TRBJ2-5|-|TRBV6-1|-
CASALMSETQYF
TGTGCCAGCGCTCTCATGTCAGAGACCCAGTACTTC
>TRBJ2-7|-|TRBV21-1|-
CASSKALRRSYEQYF
TGTGCCAGCAGCAAAGCGCTACGACGGTCCTACGAGCAGTACTTC
>TRBJ2-1|TRBD2|TRBV27|-
CASSFPSGRAVNEQFF
TGTGCCAGCAGCTTCCCCTCCGGGAGGGCCGTGAATGAGCAGTTCTTC
>TRBJ2-7|-|TRBV6-1|-
CASSDPKIYEQYF
TGTGCCAGCAGTGACCCCAAGATCTATGAGCAGTACTTC
>TRBJ2-2|-|TRBV10-3|-
CAISEYGTGELFF
TGTGCCATCAGTGAGTACGGCACCGGGGAGCTGTTTTTT
>TRBJ2-7|-|TRBV18|-
CASSRGGVDEQYF
TGTGCCAGCTCCCGAGGGGGAGTAGACGAGCAGTACTTC
>TRBJ2-5|-|TRBV5-6|-
CASSLVPIQETQYF
TGTGCCAGCAGCTTGGTTCCTATTCAGGAGACCCAGTACTTC
>TRBJ1-2|-|TRBV28|-
CASSLPGTLRYGYTF
TGTGCCAGCAGTCTCCCAGGGACACTCCGCTATGGCTACACCTTC
>TRBJ2-4|-|TRBV4-2|-
CASSPEGSAEGLAKNIQYF
TGTGCCAGCAGCCCGGAGGGCTCGGCCGAGGGCCTAGCCAAAAACATTCAGTACTTC
>TRBJ2-2|TRBD2|TRBV19|-
CASLGKTSGNTGELFF
TGTGCCAGTTTAGGGAAGACTAGCGGGAACACCGGGGAGCTGTTTTTT
>TRBJ1-1|-|TRBV6-6|-
CASRGAPEAFF
TGTGCCAGCAGAGGGGCCCCTGAAGCTTTCTTT
>TRBJ2-5|-|TRBV7-6|-
CASSRSSNGYQETQYF
TGTGCCAGCAGCCGCTCCTCGAACGGTTACCAAGAGACCCAGTACTTC
>TRBJ1-5|TRBD1|TRBV28|-
CASTIGGLRTGGNNQPQHF
TGTGCCAGCACCATTGGAGGCCTCAGGACAGGGGGTAACAATCAGCCCCAGCATTTT
>TRBJ1-1|-|TRBV28|-
CASSAGPTEAFF
TGTGCCAGCTCGGCGGGGCCCACTGAAGCTTTCTTT
>TRBJ2-2|TRBD2|TRBV7-3|-
CASSLAGRTGELFF
TGTGCCAGCAGTCTAGCGGGACGAACAGGGGAGCTGTTTTTT